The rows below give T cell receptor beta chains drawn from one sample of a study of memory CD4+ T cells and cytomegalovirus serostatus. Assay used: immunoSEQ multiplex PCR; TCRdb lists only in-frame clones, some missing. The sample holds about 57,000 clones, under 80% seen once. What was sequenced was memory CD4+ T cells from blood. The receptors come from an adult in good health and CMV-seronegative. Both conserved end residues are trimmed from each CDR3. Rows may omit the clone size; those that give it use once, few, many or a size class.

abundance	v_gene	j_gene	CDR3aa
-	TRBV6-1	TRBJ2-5	ASSADRRGGETQY
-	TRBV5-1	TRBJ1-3	ASSRTDSGNTIY
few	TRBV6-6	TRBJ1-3	ASSFGGSGNTIY
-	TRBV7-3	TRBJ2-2	ASGLAGVTGELF
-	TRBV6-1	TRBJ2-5	ASSGSLGYQETQY
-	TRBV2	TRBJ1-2	ASSPDSRGYGYT
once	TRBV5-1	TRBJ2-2	ASSLRASAGGELF
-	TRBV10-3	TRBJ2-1	AISESFSGEQF
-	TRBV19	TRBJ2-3	ASSIGDRDDTQY
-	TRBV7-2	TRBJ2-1	ASSLGGAVLNEQF
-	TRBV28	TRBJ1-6	ASSLTDSYNSPLH
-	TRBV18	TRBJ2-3	ASSPPRGGAGTDTQY
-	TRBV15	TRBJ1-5	ATSWDRGLQPQH
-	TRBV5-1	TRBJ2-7	ASSFGNQNYEQY
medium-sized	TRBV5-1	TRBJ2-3	ASSPSGSTDTQY
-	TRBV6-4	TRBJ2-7	ASSEVGGPQY
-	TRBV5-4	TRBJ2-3	ASSLGTRMLGTQY
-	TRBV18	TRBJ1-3	ASSLVGSGNTIY
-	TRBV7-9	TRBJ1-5	ASSQGDVRNQPQH
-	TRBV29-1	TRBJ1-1	SANGAGITEAF
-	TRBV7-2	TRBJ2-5	ASSLTGHQETQY
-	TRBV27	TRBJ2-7	ASSLGREAYEQY
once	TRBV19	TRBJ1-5	ASSEGGSNQPQH
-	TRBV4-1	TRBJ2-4	ASSPQGTGGGKNIQY